This T cell receptor (beta chain) was identified in a study of blood T cell repertoires in COVID-19. The CDR3 covers 14 residues. V lost 6 bases to trimming and J lost 0 bases; unmatched junction nucleotides: 4. Germline V lookup: CDR1 MNHEY, CDR2 SVGAGI. In the authors' workflow: It was from reference gene primer amplification that nucleated cell counts were estimated. Measured with immunoSEQ multiplex PCR; TCRdb has only the in-frame clones, and not every one. Clone size and V and J calls were adopted from that table, with D and trimming inferred from the DNA. This table has approximately 110,000 clones, 80% to 90% appearing once.

The sequence derives from a woman aged 70-85 years with acute or convalescent COVID-19. Sequencing used peripheral blood. This chain uses TRBV6-5 with TRBJ2-5; the match to TRBD1 covers 7 bases. The CDR3 DNA reads as TGTGCCAGCAGCCTCACAGGGGACCAAGAGACCCAGTACTTC. Protein sequence: CASSLTGDQETQYF.